The rows below give T cell receptor beta chains drawn from one sample of a study of cytomegalovirus exposure and HLA in healthy donors. Using immunoSEQ multiplex PCR, the repertoire was profiled, and TCRdb retains in-frame clones only, with some absent. The data hold under 55,000 clones, with roughly 73% observed a single time. The sequencing sample was made of PBMCs. The receptor set was obtained from a man younger than 30 in good health and CMV-seronegative. CDR3s include the opening cysteine and the closing phenylalanine or tryptophan. The D gene is left open where the match is weak. The size of a clone is reported for some rows only, either as once, few or many, or as a class for expanded clones.

TRBJ2-1	TRBV28	TRBD2	NA	CASMKTGRGTSGTEQFF	TGTGCCAGCATGAAGACGGGTCGAGGGACTAGCGGGACTGAGCAGTTCTTC
TRBJ1-2	TRBV28	TRBD1	NA	CASSSTTGAQGGYTF	TGTGCCAGCAGTTCGACCACAGGGGCCCAGGGTGGCTACACCTTC
TRBJ1-5	TRBV7-8	NA	NA	CASSSADRSDQPQHF	TGTGCCAGCAGCTCCGCGGACAGATCCGATCAGCCCCAGCATTTT
TRBJ1-1	TRBV7-9	NA	NA	CASSLVRGNTEAFF	TGTGCCAGCAGCTTAGTTAGGGGGAACACTGAAGCTTTCTTT
TRBJ2-7	TRBV7-2	TRBD1	NA	CASSWGQAGSYEQYF	TGTGCCAGCAGCTGGGGACAGGCGGGTAGCTACGAGCAGTACTTC
TRBJ1-5	TRBV13	TRBD1	NA	CASSFTGGLMNNQPQHF	TGTGCCAGCAGCTTCACAGGGGGGCTCATGAACAATCAGCCCCAGCATTTT
TRBJ1-2	TRBV27	NA	NA	CASSISRQAFRYTF	TGTGCCAGCAGCATCTCCCGACAGGCCTTCCGCTACACCTTC
TRBJ1-1	TRBV25-1	TRBD1	NA	CASSSGQGRKAFF	TGTGCCAGCAGTTCAGGACAGGGAAGGAAAGCTTTCTTT
TRBJ1-4	TRBV30	NA	NA	CAWTQGQGEKLFF	TGTGCCTGGACCCAGGGGCAGGGTGAAAAACTGTTTTTT
TRBJ2-5	TRBV7-8	NA	NA	CASSLGWEETQYF	TGTGCCAGCAGCTTAGGTTGGGAGGAGACCCAGTACTTC
TRBJ2-7	TRBV28	TRBD2	NA	CASSSPTSGSYEQYF	TGTGCCAGCAGTTCGCCGACTAGCGGGTCCTACGAGCAGTACTTC
TRBJ2-1	TRBV19	TRBD2	NA	CASSNIAGGVKGSYNEQFF	TGTGCCAGTAGTAACATAGCGGGAGGGGTTAAGGGTTCCTACAATGAGCAGTTCTTC
TRBJ2-1	TRBV18	TRBD1	NA	CASSPTGERSEQFF	TGTGCCAGCTCACCGACAGGGGAGAGGAGTGAGCAGTTCTTC
TRBJ1-2	TRBV4-3	NA	NA	CASSQESMGPYGYTF	TGCGCCAGCAGCCAAGAGTCGATGGGGCCCTATGGCTACACCTTC
TRBJ1-1	TRBV25-1	TRBD1	few	CASSGLGQGSEAFF	TGTGCCAGCAGTGGCCTCGGACAGGGCTCTGAAGCTTTCTTT
TRBJ2-7	TRBV4-3	NA	NA	CASSPQRWSPQYF	TGCGCCAGCAGCCCCCAACGATGGAGTCCGCAGTACTTC
TRBJ2-7	TRBV25-1	TRBD1	NA	CASSGQGVSYEQYF	TGTGCCAGCAGCGGACAGGGGGTTTCCTACGAGCAGTACTTC
TRBJ1-2	TRBV9	TRBD1	NA	CASSVETGAGYTF	TGTGCCAGCAGCGTAGAGACAGGGGCTGGCTACACCTTC
TRBJ2-7	TRBV28	NA	NA	CASSLPGYEQYF	TGTGCCAGCAGTTTACCCGGGTACGAGCAGTACTTC
TRBJ1-4	TRBV25-1	NA	once	CASTSHATNEKLFF	TGTGCCAGCACCTCACATGCAACTAATGAAAAACTGTTTTTT
TRBJ2-1	TRBV12-5	TRBD1	once	CASGLVKGAAYNEQFF	TGTGCTAGTGGTTTGGTCAAGGGGGCGGCCTACAATGAGCAGTTCTTC
TRBJ1-2	TRBV5-1	NA	NA	CASSETANYGYTF	TGCGCCAGCAGCGAGACAGCTAACTATGGCTACACCTTC
TRBJ1-4	TRBV28	NA	NA	CASSLSGKLFF	TGTGCCAGCAGTTTATCGGGGAAACTGTTTTTT
TRBJ2-3	TRBV7-2	TRBD2	NA	CASSSPGRGRATDTQYF	TGTGCCAGCAGCTCTCCGGGACGCGGGAGGGCCACAGATACGCAGTATTTT